These T cell receptor beta chains were read from a single sample in a study of shared clonotypes between healthy human individuals. Sequencing was performed with immunoSEQ multiplex PCR; in TCRdb, only in-frame clones are kept and a portion is missing. The top ten clones hold about 1.1% of a sample with some 2 million clones, about 95% of them seen once. What was sequenced was naive CD8+ T cells sorted from blood. Every receptor here comes from a young man in good health. Both conserved end residues are part of each CDR3. The order of the fields is J gene, clone size, V gene, D gene, CDR3 DNA, CDR3 protein. A D gene is named only where the DNA matches it firmly. Not all rows give a size; the values are once, few, many and, for expanded clones, a class.

TRBJ2-5,.,TRBV27,.,TGTGCCAGCAGTCCCCTACAAGAGACCCAGTACTTC,CASSPLQETQYF
TRBJ2-5,.,TRBV5-1,.,TGCGCCAGCAGGCGGATGGGGTCCTCGGTCCAAGAGACCCAGTACTTC,CASRRMGSSVQETQYF
TRBJ2-1,.,TRBV25-1,.,TGTGCCAGCAGCCTTACTGGGAGCTCCTACAATGAGCAGTTCTTC,CASSLTGSSYNEQFF
TRBJ1-1,.,TRBV5-1,.,TGCGCCAGCAGCTTGGCAAGAACGAACACTGAAGCTTTCTTT,CASSLARTNTEAFF
TRBJ2-7,.,TRBV4-3,TRBD2,TGCGCCAGCAGCCGTGGACTAGCGGGAGCCTACGAGCAGTACTTC,CASSRGLAGAYEQYF
TRBJ1-1,.,TRBV19,.,TGTGCCAGTAGTGGGGGAGTCGGAGCTTTCTTT,CASSGGVGAFF
TRBJ2-2,once,TRBV30,TRBD2,TGTGCCTGGAGGCTCCGGTACGGGGGAGGGACCGGGGAGCTGTTTTTT,CAWRLRYGGGTGELFF
TRBJ2-3,.,TRBV30,.,TGTGCCTGGCAAGGGGTTGGTATTACAGATACGCAGTATTTT,CAWQGVGITDTQYF
TRBJ2-3,.,TRBV25-1,.,TGTGCCAGCAGTGAATGGGGGGCCTCTAGCACAGATACGCAGTATTTT,CASSEWGASSTDTQYF
TRBJ1-1,.,TRBV27,TRBD1,TGTGCCAGCAGTTCGATACAGGGGTCGAAGACTGAAGCTTTCTTT,CASSSIQGSKTEAFF
TRBJ2-1,.,TRBV2,.,TGTGCCAGCAGTGAAGACAGTATTTACAATGAGCAGTTCTTC,CASSEDSIYNEQFF
TRBJ2-1,.,TRBV28,.,TGTGCCAGCAGTTTATCTACCGGGCCCACCAGTAACGAGCAGTTCTTC,CASSLSTGPTSNEQFF
TRBJ2-3,.,TRBV4-3,.,TGCGCCAGCAGCCAAACGGACGCACACACAGATACGCAGTATTTT,CASSQTDAHTDTQYF
TRBJ1-5,.,TRBV30,.,TGCGCCTGGAGTGGCGGGACACATAGCAATCAGCCCCAGCATTTT,CAWSGGTHSNQPQHF
TRBJ2-1,.,TRBV11-1,.,TGTGCCAGCAGCTTGGCGGGGACGTACAATGAGCAGTTCTTC,CASSLAGTYNEQFF
TRBJ2-2,.,TRBV27,.,TGTGCCAGCAGTTTATTGTCCGGGGAGCTGTTTTTT,CASSLLSGELFF
TRBJ1-5,.,TRBV27,.,TGTGCCAGCAGTCCAAGCCTCGGGGAGTGGCATCAGCCCCAGCATTTT,CASSPSLGEWHQPQHF
TRBJ2-7,.,TRBV9,.,TGTGCCAGCAGCGCGGGAGCGAGCGGGTACGAGCAGTACTTC,CASSAGASGYEQYF
TRBJ2-7,.,TRBV5-4,TRBD2,TGTGCCAGCAGACCCGGGACTAGCGGGATTCGGGACGAGCAGTACTTC,CASRPGTSGIRDEQYF
TRBJ2-7,few,TRBV5-6,.,TGTGCCAGCAGCTTCCAGGGCTACGAGCAGTACTTC,CASSFQGYEQYF
TRBJ2-5,.,TRBV18,TRBD2,TGTGCCAGCTCACCACCTCAGCGGGGGACTTACGGGGAGACCCAGTACTTC,CASSPPQRGTYGETQYF
TRBJ1-2,.,TRBV29-1,TRBD1,TGCAGCGTTCCCGGACAGGGCTATGGCTACACCTTC,CSVPGQGYGYTF
TRBJ2-1,.,TRBV15,TRBD2,TGTGCCACCACGTCGCGGGGGGGCGACAATGAGCAGTTCTTC,CATTSRGGDNEQFF
TRBJ2-7,.,TRBV4-3,.,TGCGCCAGCAGCCAAGAGCGGACCTCCCCCGACGAGCAGTACTTC,CASSQERTSPDEQYF
TRBJ1-1,.,TRBV15,.,TGTGCCACCAGCAGAGATTACGAGGGATGGAACACTGAAGCTTTCTTT,CATSRDYEGWNTEAFF
TRBJ1-4,.,TRBV5-6,.,TGTGCCAGCAGCTTGTGGCTAGGAACTAATGAAAAACTGTTTTTT,CASSLWLGTNEKLFF
TRBJ2-2,.,TRBV6-5,.,TGTGCCACCCAGGACGAGAACACCGGGGAGCTGTTTTTT,CATQDENTGELFF
TRBJ2-7,.,TRBV5-4,TRBD2,TGTGCCAGCAGCTTTACAGCGGGGGTGGAGCAGTACTTC,CASSFTAGVEQYF
TRBJ2-1,.,TRBV11-2,.,TGTGCCAGCAGCTTAGGGCCAAGCTCCTACAATGAGCAGTTCTTC,CASSLGPSSYNEQFF
TRBJ2-1,once,TRBV27,TRBD2,TGTGCCAGCAGAGTGTTTAGCGGGAGCTCCTACAATGAGCAGTTCTTC,CASRVFSGSSYNEQFF